This T cell receptor (beta chain) was profiled in a study of blood T cell repertoires in COVID-19. Whole-study context: Sources were T cells, B-cell-depleted T cells, or PBMCs; the material itself was cDNA or gDNA.

Germline V gene sequence: CDR1 SGHNT, CDR2 YYREEE (reference sequence). The CDR3 is 16 amino acids. V gave up 4 bases and J gave up 3 bases, with 20 bases separating them. As originally analysed: Quantification of nucleated cells was approximated via reference gene primer amplification. The assay was immunoSEQ multiplex PCR, and TCRdb's table has in-frame clones only and misses some. V, J and clone size are those of that table, while D and trimming were read from the DNA. The data hold under 85,000 clones, with about three quarters observed a single time. The sequence came from a man older than 75 with acute or convalescent COVID-19. The specimen sequenced was peripheral blood. The chain links TRBV5-4 to TRBJ2-7; weak D call: TRBD1 (6 bases). In DNA form, the CDR3 reads TGTGCCAGCAGCGAACGCTTACCGGGACACCACTACGAGCAGTACTTC. Encoded protein: CASSERLPGHHYEQYF.